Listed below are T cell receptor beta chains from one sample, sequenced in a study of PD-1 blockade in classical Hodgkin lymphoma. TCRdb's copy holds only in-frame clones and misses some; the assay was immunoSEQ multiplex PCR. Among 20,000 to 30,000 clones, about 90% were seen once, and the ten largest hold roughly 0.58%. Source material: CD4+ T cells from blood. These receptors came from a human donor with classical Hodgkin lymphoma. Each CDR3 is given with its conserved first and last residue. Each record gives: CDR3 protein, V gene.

CASSAAGKTDTQYF	TRBV9
CASSLSSGPYEQYF	TRBV7-3
CASSLEGASYNEQFF	TRBV7-9
CNARTGGYTF	TRBV20-1
CASSPGADRWETQYF	TRBV18
CASSLWGSGSYNEQFF	TRBV7-2
CASSPRDRGGEAFF	TRBV27
CASSLSEGRHTQYF	TRBV7-2
CASSPRQGQAGELFF	TRBV7-9
CASSPAPSPAGIVYTQYF	TRBV18
CASSLWWDAAEAFF	TRBV28
CASSHPAGGDTDTQYF	TRBV7-3
CASSQALRDTGELFF	TRBV4-3
CASSKRPGHGYTF	TRBV21-1
CASSPRQGDATGELFF	TRBV5-1
CASSFPGRQGNTEAFF	TRBV7-9
CASSFRFGGRETQYF	TRBV7-2
CARGGRDTGELFF	TRBV19
CASSPLAWSSYEQYF	TRBV11-1
CASSPRPRNIQYF	TRBV9
CASSPGQGGMETQYF	TRBV7-9
CASSPGTGDHEQYF	TRBV28
CASSPQEEYGYTF	TRBV18
CASRQFLSTDTQYF	TRBV5-1
CASSLPPTGRSPLHF	TRBV7-2
CASTDQGSRSFGYTF	TRBV6-1
CASSRGFAYEQYF	TRBV7-9
CASSPTRLSGGAADTQYF	TRBV18
CASSPGGWEADTQYF	TRBV6-6
CASRKTGLGYEQYF	TRBV2
CASSTFQGTQETQYF	TRBV7-2
CASSPGQGGTGELFF	TRBV7-7
CASSYSAGDSPLHF	TRBV6-6
CASKIARFRETQYF	TRBV2
CASSPDGNQPQHF	TRBV7-9
CASSIIRDSNQPQHF	TRBV7-2
CASSLGPREAGELFF	TRBV5-1
CASRQKSGSTDTQYF	TRBV2
CASSQVRGRGGLEQFF	TRBV4-1
CASSWTTNTGELFF	TRBV6-5
CASSNRWGQGANEQFF	TRBV11-1
CASSLSGGLEQYF	TRBV5-4
CASSWSREAFF	TRBV19
CATSRTSTGLYQPQHF	TRBV15
CASSKGALDEQFF	TRBV7-7
CASSWGVFDEQYF	TRBV6-5
CASTLPPVLGTDTQYF	TRBV5-6
CASSVATGGTGELFF	TRBV9
CASSVNSGQDTQYF	TRBV9